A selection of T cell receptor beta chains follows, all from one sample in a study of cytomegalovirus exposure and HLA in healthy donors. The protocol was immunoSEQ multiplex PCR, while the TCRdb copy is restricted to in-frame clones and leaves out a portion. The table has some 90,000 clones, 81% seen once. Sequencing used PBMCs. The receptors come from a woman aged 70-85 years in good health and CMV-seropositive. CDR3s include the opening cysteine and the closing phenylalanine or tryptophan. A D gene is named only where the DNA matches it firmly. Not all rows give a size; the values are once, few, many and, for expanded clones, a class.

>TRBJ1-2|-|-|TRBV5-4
TGTGCCAGCAGCCCCACCGGGGGACGGGCTAACTATGGCTACACCTTC
CASSPTGGRANYGYTF
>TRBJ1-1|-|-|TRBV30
TGTGCCTGGTCAGGGTCAGGAAAAGCTAAGAACACTGAAGCTTTCTTT
CAWSGSGKAKNTEAFF
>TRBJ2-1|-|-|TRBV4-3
TGCGCCAGCAGCCAAGATAGGTTCGCAGGGTGGGGCGATGAGCAGTTCTTC
CASSQDRFAGWGDEQFF
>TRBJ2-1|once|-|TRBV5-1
TGCGCCAGCAGCCTGGAGGGGACAGCCTTCTACAATGAGCAGTTCTTC
CASSLEGTAFYNEQFF
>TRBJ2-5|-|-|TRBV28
TGTGCCAGCAGGGTGTCAGTCCAAGAGACCCAGTACTTC
CASRVSVQETQYF
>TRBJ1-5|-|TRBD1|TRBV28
TGTGCCAGCAGACGTACAGGGGTTCGTCGGCGGGATCAGCCCCAGCATTTT
CASRRTGVRRRDQPQHF
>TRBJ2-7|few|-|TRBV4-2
TGTGCCAGCAGCCAAGATGATGCGGGTGTGAGTGAGCAGTACTTC
CASSQDDAGVSEQYF
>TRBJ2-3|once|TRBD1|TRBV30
TGTGCCTGGACTGACGGACAGGGGACCTTCACAGATACGCAGTATTTT
CAWTDGQGTFTDTQYF
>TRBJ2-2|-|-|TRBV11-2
TGTGCCAGCAGCCTGGGGCATGGGGAGCTGTTTTTT
CASSLGHGELFF
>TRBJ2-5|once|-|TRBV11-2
TGTGCCAGCAGCTTAGATCACAGGGCCGTCGAGACCCAGTACTTC
CASSLDHRAVETQYF
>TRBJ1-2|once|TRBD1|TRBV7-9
TGTGCCAGCAACGACCAGGACAGGGAAGACTACACCTTC
CASNDQDREDYTF
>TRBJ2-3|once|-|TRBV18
TGTGCCAGCTCAGCCCAGGACAAGGGGATTCGCACAGATACGCAGTATTTT
CASSAQDKGIRTDTQYF
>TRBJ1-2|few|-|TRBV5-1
TGCGCCAGCAGCTTGGGCGAGGGTGGCTACACCTTC
CASSLGEGGYTF
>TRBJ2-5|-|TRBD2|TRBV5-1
TGCGCCAGCAGCTTTCTAGCGGGGCTACAAGAGACCCAGTACTTC
CASSFLAGLQETQYF